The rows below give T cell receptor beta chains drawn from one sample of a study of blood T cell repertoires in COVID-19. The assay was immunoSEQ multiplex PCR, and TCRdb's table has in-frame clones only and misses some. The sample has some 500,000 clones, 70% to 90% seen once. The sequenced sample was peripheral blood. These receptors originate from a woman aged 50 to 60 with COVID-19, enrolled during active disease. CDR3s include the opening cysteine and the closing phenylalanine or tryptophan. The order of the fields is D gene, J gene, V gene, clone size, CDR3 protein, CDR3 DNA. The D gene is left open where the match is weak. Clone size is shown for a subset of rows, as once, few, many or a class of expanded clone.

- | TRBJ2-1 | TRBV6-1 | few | CASSEVLATKQDEQFF | TGTGCCAGCAGTGAAGTTCTAGCGACAAAGCAGGATGAGCAGTTCTTC
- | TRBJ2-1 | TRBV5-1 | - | CASSLGQVNNEQFF | TGCGCCAGCAGCTTGGGACAGGTGAACAATGAGCAGTTCTTC
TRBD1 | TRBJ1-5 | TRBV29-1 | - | CSVGGTDFQPQHF | TGCAGCGTTGGAGGGACAGATTTTCAGCCCCAGCATTTT
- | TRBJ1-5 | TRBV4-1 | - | CASSPLGGIGQPQHF | TGCGCCAGCAGCCCTTTGGGGGGGATAGGTCAGCCCCAGCATTTT
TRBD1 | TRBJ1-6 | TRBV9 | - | CASSVAGTGNGPLHF | TGTGCCAGCAGCGTAGCAGGGACAGGGAATGGCCCCCTCCACTTT
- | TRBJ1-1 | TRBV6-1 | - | CASSEKEEAFF | TGTGCCAGCAGTGAAAAAGAGGAAGCTTTCTTT
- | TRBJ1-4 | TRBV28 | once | CASSLSSGEKLFF | TGTGCCAGCAGTTTGTCCTCCGGGGAAAAACTGTTTTTT
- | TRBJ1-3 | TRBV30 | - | CAWNGGVGNTIYF | TGTGCCTGGAATGGGGGGGTAGGGAACACCATATATTTT
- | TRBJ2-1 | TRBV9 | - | CASSVATDPRGNEQFF | TGTGCCAGCAGCGTAGCAACCGACCCCCGGGGCAATGAGCAGTTCTTC
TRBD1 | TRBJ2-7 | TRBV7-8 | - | CASSSGQGFNYEQYF | TGTGCCAGCAGCTCGGGACAGGGGTTTAACTACGAGCAGTACTTC
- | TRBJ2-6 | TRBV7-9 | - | CASSSTASGANVLTF | TGTGCCAGCAGCTCGACAGCATCTGGGGCCAACGTCCTGACTTTC
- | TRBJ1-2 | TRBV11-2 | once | CASSLTAGQTYGYTF | TGTGCCAGCAGCTTAACCGCGGGTCAGACCTATGGCTACACCTTC
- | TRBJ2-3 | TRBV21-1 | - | CASKGEGGPSADTQYF | TGTGCCAGCAAAGGGGAAGGGGGACCTAGTGCAGATACGCAGTATTTT
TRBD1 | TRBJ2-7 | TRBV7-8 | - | CASSIAGTGDHYEQYF | TGTGCCAGCAGCATAGCCGGGACAGGGGACCACTACGAGCAGTACTTC
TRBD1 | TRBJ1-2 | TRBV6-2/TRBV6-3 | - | CASSFTGEGGYTF | TGTGCCAGCAGTTTCACAGGGGAAGGTGGCTACACCTTC